Presented here are 10 T cell receptor beta chains from one specimen sequenced in a study of blood T cells in healthy people across ages (dated by TCRdb to 2013 to 2016). The library relied on 5' RACE. Sequenced using an Illumina HiSeq 2500. A second roughly 6 to 12 cycle PCR used a sample-barcoded 5' primer and a J-beta primer mix. The public reads were run again by TCRdb, first through fastp at Q25 and then through MiXCR, and only productive beta chains were kept. Rows matching on CDR3 protein sequence are summarized as one entry with the most common DNA and genes. Counted in this sample were 600,000 to 800,000 distinct CDR3 sequences; about 21% of them appeared once. The ten largest clonotypes hold 3.5% to 4% of the sample. The sequencing input was blood. The receptors were gathered from a man aged 65 to 85 in good health.

V gene TRBV6-1 combines with J gene TRBJ2-7; D is unresolved. V was trimmed by 2 bases and J by 3 bases, leaving 11 bases between them. The CDR3 is 14 amino acids. Per germline, CDR1 MNHNS and CDR2 SASEGT. The CDR3 DNA reads as TGTGCCAGCAGTGAACCGGGTCTGAGCTACGAGCAGTACTTC. It codes for CASSEPGLSYEQYF.

The chain combines TRBV6-6 with TRBJ1-1; no reliable D call. The germline CDR1 and CDR2 sequences are MNHNY and SVGAGI (reference sequence). This CDR3 spans 13 amino acids. Trimming removed 4 bases from V and 5 bases from J, with 11 bases in between. CDR3 coding DNA: TGTGCCAGCAGTTCTTCTTTGGGGACTGAAGCTTTCTTT. This encodes CASSSSLGTEAFF.

The genes are TRBV28 and TRBJ1-2; D is unresolved. CDR1 and CDR2 (germline): MDHEN, SYDVKM. The V gene lost 7 bases and the J gene lost 2 bases, with 11 bases spanning the gap. There are 13 residues in the CDR3. The CDR3 spells CASNPHGNYGYTF. The CDR3, as DNA: TGTGCCAGCAATCCCCACGGAAACTATGGCTACACCTTC.

This clonotype was detected only a few times. V is TRBV19 and J is TRBJ2-1, with 8 nucleotides matching TRBD2. The V segment lost 5 bases and the J segment 0 bases; nucleotides outside the gene matches: 9. In germline, CDR1 is LNHDA, CDR2 SQIVND (reference sequence). CDR3 length equals 17 residues. CDR3 amino acids: CASSHPLAGGSYNEQFF. Here the CDR3 DNA reads TGTGCCAGTAGTCACCCTCTTGCGGGAGGCTCCTACAATGAGCAGTTCTTC. Combining the CDR3 with reference TRBV19 and TRBJ2-1 gives the whole variable domain DGGITQSPKYLFRKEGQNVTLSCEQNLNHDAMYWYRQDPGQGLRLIYYSQIVNDFQKGDIAEGYSVSREKKESFPLTVTSAQKNPTAFYLCASSHPLAGGSYNEQFFGPGTRLTVL.

The genes are TRBV20-1 and TRBJ1-6; D gene unclear. This CDR3 region has 17 residues. The V and J ends lost 0 bases and 6 bases respectively, with 18 bases between them. Germline V gene sequence: CDR1 DFQATT, CDR2 SNEGSKA (reference sequence). The chain's CDR3 is CSARDVFREPSNSPLHF. The DNA of the CDR3 is TGCAGTGCTAGAGATGTCTTTAGGGAGCCCTCTAATTCACCCCTCCACTTT.

V is TRBV29-1 and J is TRBJ1-1, with D possibly matching TRBD1 (5 bases). The CDR3 runs 14 residues. Trimming removed 0 bases at V and 2 bases at J, with 10 bases between. Germline assignment: CDR1 SQVTM and CDR2 ANQGSEA. CDR3 region: CSVEDLGVNTEAFF. CDR3 bases: TGCAGCGTTGAAGATCTGGGGGTTAACACTGAAGCTTTCTTT.

Only a few counts were recorded for this clonotype. This sequence joins TRBV20-1 and TRBJ2-3; 9 nucleotides match TRBD2. Germline-derived CDR1 and CDR2 are DFQATT and SNEGSKA (reference sequence). The CDR3 extends over 15 amino acids. V lost 0 bases and J lost 3; bases outside the gene matches: 4. The CDR3 coding sequence is TGCAGTGCTAGAGATCGTAGCGGGAGAACAGATACGCAGTATTTT. Amino acid sequence: CSARDRSGRTDTQYF.

This clonotype showed up just a few times. The chain has TRBV10-3 and TRBJ2-5, with 8 bases identical to TRBD1. The DNA end is more similar to TRBJ2-7, so the J call may be wrong. CDR1 is ENHRY and CDR2 is SYGVKD in the germline V gene. This CDR3 spans 15 amino acids. The CDR3: CATKAQDRDSYEQYF. The CDR3, as DNA: TGTGCCACCAAAGCCCAGGACAGGGACTCCTACGAGCAGTACTTC.

This rearrangement joins TRBV7-2 to TRBJ2-3; 9 bases match TRBD2. This CDR3 spans 16 amino acids. V trimming: 2 bases; J trimming: 2 bases; junction bases outside the gene matches: 5. Germline CDR1 is SGHTA and CDR2 is FQGNSA. CDR3 nucleotide sequence: TGTGCCAGCAGCTTAAAGGCTAGCGGGACCACAGATACGCAGTATTTT. Protein sequence: CASSLKASGTTDTQYF.

The rearrangement links TRBV3-1 to TRBJ2-3; 10 bases align to TRBD2. The CDR3 consists of 15 residues. Per germline, CDR1 LGHDT and CDR2 YNNKEL (reference sequence). V trimming: 6 bases; J trimming: 3 bases; junction bases outside the gene matches: 6. CDR3 in amino acids: CASRRAGGPTDTQYF. DNA for the CDR3: TGTGCCAGCAGAAGAGCGGGAGGGCCGACAGATACGCAGTATTTT.